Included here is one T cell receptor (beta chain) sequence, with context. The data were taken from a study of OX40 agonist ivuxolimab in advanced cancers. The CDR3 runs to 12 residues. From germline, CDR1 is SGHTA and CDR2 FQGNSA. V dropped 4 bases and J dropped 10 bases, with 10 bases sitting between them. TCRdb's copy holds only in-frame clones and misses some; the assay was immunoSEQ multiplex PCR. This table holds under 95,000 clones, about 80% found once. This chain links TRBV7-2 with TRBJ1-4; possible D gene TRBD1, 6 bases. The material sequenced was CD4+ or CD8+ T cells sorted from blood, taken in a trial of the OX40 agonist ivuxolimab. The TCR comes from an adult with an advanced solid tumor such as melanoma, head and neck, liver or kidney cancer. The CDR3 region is CASSWVQGKLFF. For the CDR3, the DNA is TGTGCCAGCAGCTGGGTACAGGGAAAACTGTTTTTT.